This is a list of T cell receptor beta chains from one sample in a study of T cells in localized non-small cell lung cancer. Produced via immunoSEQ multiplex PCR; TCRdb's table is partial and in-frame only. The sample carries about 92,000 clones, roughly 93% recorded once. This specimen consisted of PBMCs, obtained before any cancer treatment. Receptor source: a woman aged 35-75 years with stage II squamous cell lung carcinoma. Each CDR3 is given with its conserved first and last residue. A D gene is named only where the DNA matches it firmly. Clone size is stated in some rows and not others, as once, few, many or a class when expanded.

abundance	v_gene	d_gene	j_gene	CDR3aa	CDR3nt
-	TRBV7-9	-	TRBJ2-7	CAGEGASYEQYF	TGTGCCGGAGAGGGAGCCTCCTACGAGCAGTACTTC
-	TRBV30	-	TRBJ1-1	CAWMERDTEAFF	TGTGCCTGGATGGAGAGGGATACTGAAGCTTTCTTT
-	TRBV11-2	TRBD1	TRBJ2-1	CASSFQGEYNNEQFF	TGTGCCAGCAGCTTTCAGGGGGAATATAACAATGAGCAGTTCTTC
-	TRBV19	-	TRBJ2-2	CASRVTPNTGELFF	TGTGCCAGTAGGGTTACCCCGAACACCGGGGAGCTGTTTTTT
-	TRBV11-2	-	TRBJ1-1	CASSLGLGVYTEAFF	TGTGCCAGCAGCTTAGGGCTGGGGGTGTACACTGAAGCTTTCTTT
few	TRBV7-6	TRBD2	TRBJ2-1	CASSLGLAGGGSEQFF	TGTGCCAGCAGCTTAGGGCTAGCGGGAGGGGGCAGTGAGCAGTTCTTC
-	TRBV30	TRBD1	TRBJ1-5	CAWSKGAWQPQHF	TGTGCCTGGAGTAAGGGGGCATGGCAGCCCCAGCATTTT
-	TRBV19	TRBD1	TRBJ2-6	CASSMGQASGANVLTF	TGTGCCAGTAGTATGGGACAGGCATCTGGGGCCAACGTCCTGACTTTC
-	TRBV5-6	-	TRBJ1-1	CASSDPRGGLRTEAFF	TGTGCCAGCAGCGACCCACGGGGGGGATTGAGGACTGAAGCTTTCTTT
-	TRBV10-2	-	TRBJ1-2	CATSQGHGYGYTF	TGCGCCACCAGTCAAGGGCACGGCTATGGCTACACCTTC
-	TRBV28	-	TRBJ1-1	CASRQMNTEAFF	TGTGCCAGCAGGCAGATGAACACTGAAGCTTTCTTT
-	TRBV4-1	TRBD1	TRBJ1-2	CASSQEGNRGSGYTF	TGCGCCAGCAGCCAAGAAGGGAACAGGGGTAGCGGCTACACCTTC
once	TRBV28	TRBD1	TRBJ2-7	CASSRTGDEQYF	TGTGCCAGCAGCCGTACAGGGGACGAGCAGTACTTC
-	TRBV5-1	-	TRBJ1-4	CASSLVGANEKLFF	TGCGCCAGCAGCTTGGTGGGGGCTAACGAAAAACTGTTTTTT
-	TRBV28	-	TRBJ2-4	CASTPGKIAKNIQYF	TGTGCCAGCACTCCCGGGAAGATAGCCAAAAACATTCAGTACTTC
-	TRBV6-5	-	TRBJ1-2	CASRTQGSPGYGYTF	TGTGCCAGCAGGACGCAGGGCTCCCCTGGCTATGGCTACACCTTC
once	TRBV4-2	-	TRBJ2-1	CASSQDGTVSYNEQFF	TGTGCCAGCAGCCAAGATGGAACAGTCTCCTACAATGAGCAGTTCTTC
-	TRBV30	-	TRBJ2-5	CAWSVVPHQYF	TGTGCCTGGAGTGTAGTCCCTCACCAGTACTTC
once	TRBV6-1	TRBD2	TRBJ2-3	CASSGREARADTQYF	TGTGCCAGCAGTGGGCGGGAGGCCCGCGCAGATACGCAGTATTTT
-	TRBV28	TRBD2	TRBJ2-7	CASRTSSSSYEQYF	TGTGCCAGCAGGACTAGCTCGAGCTCCTACGAGCAGTACTTC